This T cell receptor (beta chain) was sequenced during a study of T-cell memory formation after mild COVID-19. Study context: Most TCR clusters belonged to a single donor. Study-wide points: For contracting clones, CD4+ ones sat mainly in CM and EM, CD8+ in EMRA. Clones that got smaller from day 15 to 85 had even CD4/CD8, while clones growing later tipped toward CD4+.

5'RACE with constant-segment primers yielded barcoded, UMI-tagged TCR alpha and TCR beta cDNA libraries. TCRdb ran MiXCR on the 5' RACE reads and lists one entry per CDR3 protein. The top ten clones hold around a fifth of a sample with around 300,000 distinct CDR3 sequences, more than 13% of them seen once. Concerning this clonotype itself: The antigen is unknown.

Germline values: CDR1 SGHRS, CDR2 YFSETQ. V was shortened by 0 bases and J by 12 bases, with 13 bases between the two germline ends. The CDR3 contains 14 residues. The specimen was PBMCs or a T cell subset sorted from them (not recorded which). This TCR came from a man aged 18-30 years who had mild COVID-19 (a few samples of this study predate the infection). Cell type and time point are not known. The chain carries TRBV5-1 and TRBJ1-6, with D possibly matching TRBD1 (5 bases). The CDR3 nucleotides read TGCGCCAGCAGCTTGGTGGGCAAGGGGTTACCCCTCCACTTT. It translates to CASSLVGKGLPLHF.